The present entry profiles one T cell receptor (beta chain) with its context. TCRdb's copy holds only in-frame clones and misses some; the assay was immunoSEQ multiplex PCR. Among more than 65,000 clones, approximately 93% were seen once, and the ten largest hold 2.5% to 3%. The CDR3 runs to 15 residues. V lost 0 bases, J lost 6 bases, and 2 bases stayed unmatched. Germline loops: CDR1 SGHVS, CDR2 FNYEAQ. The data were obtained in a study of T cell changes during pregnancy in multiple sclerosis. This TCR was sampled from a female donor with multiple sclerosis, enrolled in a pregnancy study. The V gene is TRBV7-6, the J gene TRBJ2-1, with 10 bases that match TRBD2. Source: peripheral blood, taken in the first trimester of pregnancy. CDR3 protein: CASSLATSGANEQFF. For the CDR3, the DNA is TGTGCCAGCAGCTTAGCTACTAGCGGGGCCAATGAGCAGTTCTTC.